A selection of T cell receptor beta chains follows, all from one sample in a study of T cells in Graves' hyperthyroidism and ophthalmopathy. TCRdb re-derived calls from the multiplex PCR reads in MiXCR, one entry per CDR3 protein. The profile covers about 500,000 distinct CDR3 sequences, with under 15% appearing a single time and around a sixth taken by the ten largest. The specimen was blood. These TCRs come from a woman aged 18-29 years with Graves' hyperthyroidism. Both conserved end residues are part of each CDR3. The order of the fields is clone size, J gene, D gene, V gene, CDR3 DNA, CDR3 protein. The D gene is left open where the match is weak. The size of a clone is reported for some rows only, either as once, few or many, or as a class for expanded clones.

>few|TRBJ2-1|-|TRBV7-9
TGTGCCAGCAGCTTAGGGGTTGTGTCGTGGACGGGGAACAATGAGCAGTTCTTC
CASSLGVVSWTGNNEQFF
>-|TRBJ2-3|TRBD1|TRBV2
TGTGCCAGCAGGCGGGACAGGGGGCCAGATACGCAGTATTTT
CASRRDRGPDTQYF
>-|TRBJ2-7|-|TRBV20-1
TGCAGTGCTAGAGATGAGGGCGGGCCCTTTTACGAGCAGTACTTC
CSARDEGGPFYEQYF
>many|TRBJ2-7|-|TRBV2
TGTGCCAGCACCCTAGCTTCCTACGAGCAGTACTTC
CASTLASYEQYF
>-|TRBJ2-2|TRBD1|TRBV9
TGCGCCAGCAGGGGGACAGAGAACACCGGGGAGCTGTTTTTT
CASRGTENTGELFF
>-|TRBJ1-1|-|TRBV6-5
TGTGCCAGCAGTTACGGGGACAAGCGGAGGAACACTGAAGCTTTCTTT
CASSYGDKRRNTEAFF
>-|TRBJ2-3|-|TRBV19
TGTGCCAGTAGTATAGTATGGGAGCCCACAGATACGCAGTATTTT
CASSIVWEPTDTQYF
>-|TRBJ2-5|-|TRBV6-2/TRBV6-3
TGTGCCAGCAGTTACTCGAAGGTCCCAGGGCGGGAGACCCAGTACTTC
CASSYSKVPGRETQYF
>many|TRBJ1-5|-|TRBV7-8
TGTGCCAGCAGCTTTGCCTCCGACAGCAATCAGCCCCAGCATTTT
CASSFASDSNQPQHF
>many|TRBJ2-1|-|TRBV12-3/TRBV12-4
TGTGCCAGCAGTCGCCCCGGGGATGAGCAGTTCTTC
CASSRPGDEQFF
>many|TRBJ1-2|-|TRBV6-5
TGTGCCAGCAGTTACCGATACTCACAGGGTTGGTATGGCTACACCTTC
CASSYRYSQGWYGYTF
>many|TRBJ2-1|TRBD2|TRBV20-1
TGCAGTGTCGAACTATTTGAGCGGGAGGTAGACAATGAGCAGTTCTTC
CSVELFEREVDNEQFF
>many|TRBJ1-1|TRBD1|TRBV5-1
TGCGCCAGCATGCCCGGGGGACAGCTGAACACTGAAGCTTTCTTT
CASMPGGQLNTEAFF
>few|TRBJ1-1|-|TRBV7-9
TGTGCCAGCAGCTTAGCTGGGACGGATGAAGCTTTCTTT
CASSLAGTDEAFF
>many|TRBJ2-1|TRBD2|TRBV27
TGTGCCAGCTCCCAAACTAGCGGGAGTTACAATGAGCAGTTCTTC
CASSQTSGSYNEQFF
>few|TRBJ1-1|TRBD1|TRBV30
TGTGCCTGGAGTTCAAAGGGGGCAAACACTGAAGCTTTCTTT
CAWSSKGANTEAFF
>many|TRBJ2-1|-|TRBV5-1
TGTGCCAGCAGTTTTTCGGGGAACTCCTACAATGAGCAGTTCTTC
CASSFSGNSYNEQFF
>many|TRBJ2-1|TRBD2|TRBV11-1
TGTGCCAGCAGCGGGGACAGTAGACCGGGACTAGCGTCGTTCTTC
CASSGDSRPGLASFF
>-|TRBJ1-1|-|TRBV7-8
TGTGCCAGCAGCGCATCAACTCACACTGAAGCTTTCTTT
CASSASTHTEAFF
>once|TRBJ2-1|-|TRBV6-4
TGTGCCAGCAGTTACTATGGGACGAATGAGCAGTTCTTC
CASSYYGTNEQFF
>many|TRBJ1-5|-|TRBV12-5
TGTGCTAGTGGTTTGGGGCGGGGGGCCCAGCATTTT
CASGLGRGAQHF
>many|TRBJ2-1|TRBD2|TRBV28
TGTGCCAGCACTGAAACTAGCGGGAGGGCCAATGAGCAGTTCTTC
CASTETSGRANEQFF
>many|TRBJ1-1|-|TRBV3-1
TGTGCCAGCAGCCAAGATCCGAACACTGAAGCTTTCTTT
CASSQDPNTEAFF
>-|TRBJ1-3|-|TRBV18
TGTGCCAGCTCACCGAATCAGGCGAACTCTGGAAACACCATATATTTT
CASSPNQANSGNTIYF
>many|TRBJ2-1|TRBD1|TRBV30
TGTGCCTGGGCGAGGACAGGCCCTAATGAGCAGTTCTTC
CAWARTGPNEQFF
>many|TRBJ1-1|-|TRBV20-1
TGCAGAGCCTCGGGACCGAACACTGAAGCTTTCTTT
CRASGPNTEAFF
>many|TRBJ2-1|TRBD2|TRBV3-1
TGTGCCAGCAGCCAAGGACAGGCGGGAGGCTACAATGAGCAGTTCTTC
CASSQGQAGGYNEQFF
>few|TRBJ1-2|-|TRBV20-1
TGCAGTGCCACCCCGGACCGCGACTATGGCTACACCTTC
CSATPDRDYGYTF
>few|TRBJ2-1|-|TRBV20-1
TGCAGTGCTACCAACGAAGCGGCACCTCCACAGTTCTTC
CSATNEAAPPQFF
>many|TRBJ2-5|TRBD2|TRBV12-3/TRBV12-4
TGTGCCAGCAGTCCAAGCGCGGGGGGAGAGACCCAGTACTTC
CASSPSAGGETQYF
>few|TRBJ1-1|TRBD1|TRBV19
TGTGCCAGTATCCGTCCCATGACAGGGGGGGTCACTGAAGCTTTCTTT
CASIRPMTGGVTEAFF
>-|TRBJ2-3|-|TRBV6-1
TGTGCCAGCAGTGCTGGGGATGTAGGGACCTTGCGGCGGTATTTT
CASSAGDVGTLRRYF
>many|TRBJ2-7|-|TRBV29-1
TGCAGCGTTGAGGGGGTCGCCTACGAGCAGTACTTC
CSVEGVAYEQYF
>many|TRBJ2-1|-|TRBV12-5
TGTGCTAGTGGTGACCTGAGCTCCTACAATGAGCAGTTCTTC
CASGDLSSYNEQFF
>many|TRBJ2-6|TRBD2|TRBV7-3
TGTGCCAGCAGCTACGACTACGCGGGAGCTGGGGCCAACGTCCTGACTTTC
CASSYDYAGAGANVLTF
>many|TRBJ1-1|-|TRBV20-1
TGCAGTGCCCTCCACGGACCGTCTACTGAAGCTTTCTTT
CSALHGPSTEAFF
>few|TRBJ2-3|-|TRBV30
TGTGTCTGGAGTGAAACGGGGGATACGCAGTATTTT
CVWSETGDTQYF
>many|TRBJ2-1|-|TRBV11-3
TGTGCCAGCAGCTTAGAAGGGTACAATGAGCAGTTCTTC
CASSLEGYNEQFF
>many|TRBJ2-3|-|TRBV5-5
TGTGCCAGCAGCTTGCAGGGTGGCCCCACAGATACGCAGTATTTT
CASSLQGGPTDTQYF
>-|TRBJ2-7|-|TRBV3-1
TGTGCCAGCAGCTTAGTCTGGGACGGACCCTACGAGCAGTACTTC
CASSLVWDGPYEQYF
>few|TRBJ1-3|-|TRBV14
TGTGCCAGCAGCCAAGTTGTGTCTGGAAACACCATATATTTT
CASSQVVSGNTIYF
>many|TRBJ1-3|-|TRBV18
TGTGCCAGCTCACCGCGTGAATCTGGAAACACCATATATTTT
CASSPRESGNTIYF
>many|TRBJ2-1|TRBD2|TRBV12-5
TGTGCTAGTGGTTTGGAGACTAGCCAGAATGAGCAGTTCTTC
CASGLETSQNEQFF
>many|TRBJ2-2|-|TRBV7-3
TGTGCCAGCGGGGGGAACACCGGGGAGCTGTTTTTT
CASGGNTGELFF
>few|TRBJ2-4|-|TRBV20-1
TGCAGTGCCTCCCGGGGAGGGGGCAAAAACATTCAGTACTTC
CSASRGGGKNIQYF
>few|TRBJ2-1|TRBD2|TRBV10-1
TGCGCCAGCAGGCCACGGCTAGCGGGAGACTTCTTAAATGAGCAGTTCTTC
CASRPRLAGDFLNEQFF
>few|TRBJ2-2|TRBD2|TRBV29-1
TGCAGCGTTGAAGATGGGGCTAGCGGGAGAATCGGGGAGCTGTTTTTT
CSVEDGASGRIGELFF
>many|TRBJ2-1|TRBD2|TRBV2
TGTGCCAGCAGTGAGGGACTAGCGCCCCAGAGAGCTGAGCAGTTCTTC
CASSEGLAPQRAEQFF
>few|TRBJ1-1|TRBD1|TRBV12-3/TRBV12-4
TGTGCCAGCATTTTAGACAGGGACACTGAAGCTTTCTTT
CASILDRDTEAFF
>many|TRBJ2-7|TRBD2|TRBV5-1
TGTGCCAGCAGCCCTACTAGCGGGAGCTCCTACGAGCAGTACTTC
CASSPTSGSSYEQYF
>-|TRBJ1-4|TRBD1|TRBV6-1
TGTGCCAGCATTGGGACAGGGGGAATTCTGAATGAAAAACTGTTTTTT
CASIGTGGILNEKLFF
>few|TRBJ1-1|-|TRBV4-1
TGCGCCAGCAGCCCAGCCGTCCTGAACACTGAAGCTTTCTTT
CASSPAVLNTEAFF